Following are 8 T cell receptor beta chains from one sample sequenced in a study of STAT3 mutations in large granular lymphocyte leukemia. Study results and caveats: Every T-cell large granular lymphocyte leukemia patient had at least one immunodominant TCR beta clonotype.

These receptors lack a known antigen. Profiled with immunoSEQ multiplex PCR; TCRdb holds only in-frame clones, not every one. The table includes roughly 35,000 clones, roughly 84% detected once. Sequenced input: PBMCs. These receptors all stem from a human donor with T large granular lymphocyte leukemia. Some clones in this sample may be carry-over from other donors' samples.

This chain links TRBV18 with TRBJ2-5, with 9 positions matching TRBD1. Germline loops: CDR1 KGHSH, CDR2 LQKENI. CDR3 length: 14 amino acids. J was trimmed by 5 bases and V by 5 bases; bases with no gene match: 6. CDR3 coding DNA: TGTGCCAGCTCATACCGGGACAGGGAGGAGACCCAGTACTTC. Translated: CASSYRDREETQYF.

J is TRBJ1-1 and V is TRBV28; possible D gene TRBD1, 6 bases. Germline-derived CDR1 and CDR2 are MDHEN and SYDVKM. V was shortened by 2 bases and J by 9 bases, with 10 bases between the two germline ends. The CDR3 loop spans 12 amino acids. CDR3 nucleotide sequence: TGTGCCAGCAGTTTAGGGGGGCGCAAAGCTTTCTTT. It translates to CASSLGGRKAFF. The full variable domain, its missing parts supplied by reference TRBV28 and TRBJ1-1, is DVKVTQSSRYLVKRTGEKVFLECVQDMDHENMFWYRQDPGLGLRLIYFSYDVKMKEKGDIPEGYSVSREKKERFSLILESASTNQTSMYLCASSLGGRKAFFGQGTRLTVV.

This chain uses TRBV5-1 with TRBJ1-1; D is unclear. Germline loops: CDR1 SGHRS, CDR2 YFSETQ. Between the trimmed V and J ends, which lost 1 base and 4 bases, there was a span of 11 bases. The CDR3 is 14 amino acids. The CDR3 here is CASSLTAAVTEAFF. The DNA of the CDR3 is TGCGCCAGCAGCTTGACAGCTGCAGTCACTGAAGCTTTCTTT.

The CDR3 coding sequence is TGTGCCAGCAGCTGGGGACTGGCATACGAGCAGTACTTC. As protein: CASSWGLAYEQYF. The chain recombines TRBV7-9 with TRBJ2-7, with D perhaps TRBD2 (6 bases). The length of the CDR3 is 13 residues. Germline CDR1 SEHNR, CDR2 FQNEAQ (reference sequence). With 4 bases removed from V and 4 bases from J, the gap between germline ends came to 11 bases.

The CDR3 region is CASSSGQGSFEAFF. CDR3 DNA: TGTGCCAGCAGCTCTGGACAGGGTTCATTTGAAGCTTTCTTT. The J gene is TRBJ1-1, the V gene TRBV7-9; 8 positions agree with TRBD1. The germline gives CDR1 SEHNR, CDR2 FQNEAQ (reference sequence). There are 14 residues in the CDR3. Trimming took 4 bases from V and 7 from J; bases not matched to a gene: 8.

The V call is TRBV27, the J call TRBJ2-1; D unresolved. Germline CDR1 and CDR2: MNHEY and SMNVEV (reference sequence). V gave up 1 base and J gave up 5 bases, with 6 bases separating them. CDR3 length equals 13 residues. CDR3 coding DNA: TGTGCCAGCAGTTTATTCCAAAACAATGAGCAGTTCTTC. Its translation is CASSLFQNNEQFF.

J is TRBJ1-2 and V is TRBV9, with unresolved D. Between the trimmed V and J ends, which lost 3 bases and 0 bases, there was a span of 18 bases. Germline V gene data show CDR1 as SGDLS and CDR2 as YYNGEE. CDR3 length: 17 amino acids. The CDR3 nucleotides are TGTGCCAGCAGCGCAGAGACTGGACGGCCTCCTAACTATGGCTACACCTTC. Encoded protein: CASSAETGRPPNYGYTF.

J is TRBJ2-2 and V is TRBV19; 7 bases fit TRBD1. This CDR3 spans 16 amino acids. V shed 6 bases and J 2 bases; nucleotides not matched to a gene: 9. The V gene's germline CDR1 is LNHDA and CDR2 SQIVND (reference sequence). This CDR3 is CASSPWTGRNTGELFF. The CDR3 DNA sequence: TGTGCCAGTAGCCCTTGGACAGGCCGTAACACCGGGGAGCTGTTTTTT. Complete variable domain (other parts from reference TRBV19 and TRBJ2-2): DGGITQSPKYLFRKEGQNVTLSCEQNLNHDAMYWYRQDPGQGLRLIYYSQIVNDFQKGDIAEGYSVSREKKESFPLTVTSAQKNPTAFYLCASSPWTGRNTGELFFGEGSRLTVL.